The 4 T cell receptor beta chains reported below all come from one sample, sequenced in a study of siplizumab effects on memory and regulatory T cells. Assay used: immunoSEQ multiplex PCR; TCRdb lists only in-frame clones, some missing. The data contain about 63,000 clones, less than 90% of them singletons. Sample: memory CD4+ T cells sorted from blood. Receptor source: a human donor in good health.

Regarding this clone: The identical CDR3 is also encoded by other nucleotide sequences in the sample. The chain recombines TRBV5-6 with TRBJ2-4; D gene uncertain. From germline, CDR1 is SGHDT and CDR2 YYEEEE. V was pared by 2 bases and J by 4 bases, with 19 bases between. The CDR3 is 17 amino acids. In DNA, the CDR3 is TGTGCCAGCAGCTTAAGGCCTACCTCCCCGGAGAAAAACATTCAGTACTTC. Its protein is CASSLRPTSPEKNIQYF. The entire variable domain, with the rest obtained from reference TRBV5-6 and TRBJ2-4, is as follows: DAGVTQSPTHLIKTRGQQVTLRCSPKSGHDTVSWYQQALGQGPQFIFQYYEEEERQRGNFPDRFSGHQFPNYSSELNVNALLLGDSALYLCASSLRPTSPEKNIQYFGAGTRLSVL.

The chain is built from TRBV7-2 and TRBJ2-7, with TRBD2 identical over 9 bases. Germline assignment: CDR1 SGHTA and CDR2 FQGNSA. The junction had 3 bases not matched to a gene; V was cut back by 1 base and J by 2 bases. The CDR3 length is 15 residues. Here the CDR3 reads CASSLDGGGAYEQYF. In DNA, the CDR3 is TGTGCCAGCAGCTTAGATGGCGGGGGGGCCTACGAGCAGTACTTC.

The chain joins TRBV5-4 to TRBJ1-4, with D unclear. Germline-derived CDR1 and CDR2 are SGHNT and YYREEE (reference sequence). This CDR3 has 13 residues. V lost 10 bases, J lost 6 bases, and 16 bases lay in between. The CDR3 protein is CAAAGRNDEKLFF. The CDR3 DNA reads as TGTGCCGCCGCCGGGAGAAATGATGAAAAACTGTTTTTT.

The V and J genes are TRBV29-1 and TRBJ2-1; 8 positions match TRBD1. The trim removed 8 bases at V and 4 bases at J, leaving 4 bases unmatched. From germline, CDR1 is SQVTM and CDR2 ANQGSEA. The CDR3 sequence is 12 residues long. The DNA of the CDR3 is TGCAGCACTCGACAGGGGTACAATGAGCAGTTCTTC. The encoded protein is CSTRQGYNEQFF.